Listed below are T cell receptor beta chains from one sample, sequenced in a study of cytomegalovirus exposure and HLA in healthy donors. This table comes from immunoSEQ multiplex PCR, and its TCRdb copy is limited to in-frame clones, with some not included. The sample has approximately 110,000 clones; the top ten hold 2% to 2.5%. The sequencing input was PBMCs. The source is a middle-aged man in good health and CMV-seronegative. Each CDR3 is given with its conserved first and last residue. Fields, in order: clone size, CDR3 length, J gene, D gene, V gene, CDR3 protein, CDR3 DNA. A D gene is named only where the DNA matches it firmly. Only part of the rows carry a size: once, few, many, or a class if the clone is expanded.

-,13,TRBJ2-3,TRBD1,TRBV2,CASRIGTVDTQYF,TGTGCCTCCCGGATAGGGACAGTAGATACGCAGTATTTT
-,14,TRBJ2-6,-,TRBV6-1,CASSQISGANVLTF,TGTGCCAGCAGCCAAATCTCTGGGGCCAACGTCCTGACTTTC
-,13,TRBJ2-5,-,TRBV5-1,CASSGAVSETQYF,TGCGCCAGCAGTGGGGCAGTTTCGGAGACCCAGTACTTC
-,14,TRBJ2-2,-,TRBV13,CASSFRTRPGELFF,TGTGCCAGCAGCTTTAGGACACGGCCCGGGGAGCTGTTTTTT
-,14,TRBJ1-1,TRBD1,TRBV5-5,CASSFFDRGTEAFF,TGTGCCAGCAGCTTTTTCGACAGGGGCACTGAAGCTTTCTTT
-,15,TRBJ2-2,TRBD2,TRBV6-1,CATDLAGAHTGELFF,TGTGCCACCGATCTAGCGGGAGCCCACACCGGGGAGCTGTTTTTT
-,15,TRBJ1-1,TRBD1,TRBV7-9,CASSPGQTMNTEAFF,TGTGCCAGCAGCCCGGGACAGACTATGAACACTGAAGCTTTCTTT
-,16,TRBJ2-3,TRBD2,TRBV7-6,CASSPGLAGGPDTQYF,TGTGCCAGCAGCCCGGGACTAGCGGGAGGGCCGGATACGCAGTATTTT
-,14,TRBJ1-1,-,TRBV28,CASGSGRKNTEAFF,TGTGCCAGCGGGTCTGGCAGGAAGAACACTGAAGCTTTCTTT
-,14,TRBJ2-7,-,TRBV27,CASSFEREQSEQYF,TGTGCCAGCAGTTTCGAACGGGAACAGTCCGAGCAGTACTTC
-,14,TRBJ2-7,TRBD1,TRBV18,CASSRDRGLGEQYF,TGTGCCAGCTCACGGGACAGGGGTTTAGGCGAGCAGTACTTC
-,14,TRBJ2-5,TRBD2,TRBV11-3,CASSLGTSVGTQYF,TGTGCCAGCAGCTTGGGGACTAGCGTCGGGACCCAGTACTTC
-,12,TRBJ2-5,-,TRBV11-2,CASSIYQETQYF,TGTGCCAGCAGCATCTACCAAGAGACCCAGTACTTC
-,16,TRBJ2-2,TRBD2,TRBV16,CASSPRLAANTGELFF,TGTGCCAGCAGCCCTCGACTAGCGGCGAACACCGGGGAGCTGTTTTTT
-,14,TRBJ1-3,-,TRBV2,CASSVGAAGNTIYF,TGTGCCAGCAGTGTAGGGGCCGCTGGAAACACCATATATTTT
-,16,TRBJ2-5,TRBD1,TRBV18,CASSPSRDSHQETQYF,TGTGCCAGCTCACCATCCCGGGACAGCCACCAAGAGACCCAGTACTTC
-,16,TRBJ2-7,TRBD2,TRBV6-5,CASSYLSTSVSYEQYF,TGTGCCAGCAGTTACCTCTCGACTAGCGTCTCCTACGAGCAGTACTTC
-,13,TRBJ1-2,TRBD1,TRBV28,CASRAGTGWGYTF,TGTGCCAGCAGGGCTGGGACAGGCTGGGGCTACACCTTC
-,13,TRBJ2-7,-,TRBV6-5,CASSFTVEYEQYF,TGTGCCAGCAGTTTTACAGTAGAATACGAGCAGTACTTC
-,16,TRBJ1-5,TRBD1,TRBV19,CASSIPGTGGRQPQHF,TGTGCCAGTAGTATACCCGGGACAGGGGGACGTCAGCCCCAGCATTTT
-,16,TRBJ2-1,TRBD2,TRBV5-4,CASSLVGLAGDHEQFF,TGTGCCAGCAGCTTGGTGGGGCTAGCGGGGGATCATGAGCAGTTCTTC
-,12,TRBJ2-7,TRBD2,TRBV15,CATSGGGYEQYF,TGTGCCACCAGCGGGGGGGGGTACGAGCAGTACTTC
-,15,TRBJ1-2,TRBD1,TRBV11-2,CASSAHRDRVGGYTF,TGTGCCAGCAGCGCACACCGGGACAGGGTCGGTGGCTACACCTTC
-,18,TRBJ1-4,-,TRBV18,CASSPGIQGRDLNEKLFF,TGTGCCAGCTCACCAGGTATCCAGGGCCGCGATCTGAATGAAAAACTGTTTTTT
-,13,TRBJ1-4,-,TRBV28,CASRLPGEEKLFF,TGTGCCAGCAGGCTCCCCGGGGAAGAAAAACTGTTTTTT
-,13,TRBJ2-7,-,TRBV28,CASSLPKTYEQYF,TGTGCCAGCAGTTTACCTAAGACCTACGAGCAGTACTTC
-,17,TRBJ1-1,TRBD1,TRBV28,CASITLQTGGANTEAFF,TGTGCCAGCATCACCCTCCAGACAGGGGGCGCAAACACTGAAGCTTTCTTT
-,12,TRBJ2-7,-,TRBV5-4,CASSFFPSEQYF,TGTGCCAGCAGCTTCTTCCCCTCCGAGCAGTACTTC
-,15,TRBJ2-2,TRBD1,TRBV6-5,CASSGQGLGTGELFF,TGTGCCAGCAGTGGACAGGGGCTGGGCACCGGGGAGCTGTTTTTT
-,23,TRBJ2-7,-,TRBV21-1,CASSKTSGTTQRTPPWYGYEQYF,TGTGCCAGCAGCAAAACTAGCGGGACAACCCAACGTACCCCTCCTTGGTACGGCTACGAGCAGTACTTC
-,12,TRBJ2-7,TRBD2,TRBV9,CASRSSGGEQYF,TGTGCCAGCAGGTCTTCCGGGGGGGAGCAGTACTTC
-,12,TRBJ2-3,-,TRBV11-2,CASSLFGDTQYF,TGTGCCAGCAGCTTATTTGGCGATACGCAGTATTTT
-,15,TRBJ1-5,-,TRBV6-5,CASSYDQYSNQPQHF,TGTGCCAGCAGTTACGATCAGTATAGCAATCAGCCCCAGCATTTT
-,11,TRBJ2-7,-,TRBV2,CAMNRDYEQYF,TGTGCGATGAACAGGGACTACGAGCAGTACTTC
-,16,TRBJ1-5,-,TRBV25-1,CASSIPMGARNQPQHF,TGTGCCAGCAGTATCCCCATGGGGGCACGGAATCAGCCCCAGCATTTT
-,15,TRBJ2-3,-,TRBV21-1,CASSARGVSSDTQYF,TGTGCCAGCAGCGCTCGGGGTGTTAGTTCAGATACGCAGTATTTT
medium-sized,15,TRBJ1-1,TRBD1,TRBV5-1,CASSSRKQGAEEAFF,TGCGCCAGCAGCTCGAGGAAACAGGGGGCGGAAGAAGCTTTCTTT
-,17,TRBJ1-5,TRBD1,TRBV5-6,CASSLFKTGARTQPQHF,TGTGCCAGCAGCTTGTTCAAGACAGGGGCACGTACTCAGCCCCAGCATTTT
-,18,TRBJ2-1,TRBD2,TRBV4-1,CASSQGLAANTSDNEQFF,TGCGCCAGCAGCCAAGGACTAGCGGCTAACACGTCGGACAATGAGCAGTTCTTC
-,13,TRBJ1-5,TRBD1,TRBV29-1,CSVGTGGSQPQHF,TGCAGCGTGGGCACAGGGGGCAGTCAGCCCCAGCATTTT
-,14,TRBJ2-7,-,TRBV11-3,CASSLETGSYEQYF,TGTGCCAGCAGCTTAGAGACAGGTTCCTACGAGCAGTACTTC
-,15,TRBJ1-1,-,TRBV14,CASSQLNRWNTEAFF,TGTGCCAGCAGCCAACTTAACAGATGGAACACTGAAGCTTTCTTT
-,14,TRBJ2-7,-,TRBV2,CASLDSEVSYEQYF,TGTGCCAGTCTAGACAGTGAAGTCTCCTACGAGCAGTACTTC
-,13,TRBJ1-2,-,TRBV6-1,CASIPDRDYGYTF,TGTGCCAGCATTCCGGACAGAGACTATGGCTACACCTTC
-,16,TRBJ2-7,-,TRBV4-3,CASSRDGGGSSYEQYF,TGCGCCAGCAGCAGGGATGGCGGAGGGAGCTCCTACGAGCAGTACTTC
-,11,TRBJ1-3,-,TRBV28,CASSLFNTIYF,TGTGCCAGCAGCCTTTTTAACACCATATATTTT
-,12,TRBJ1-1,-,TRBV5-4,CASRATGTEAFF,TGTGCCAGCAGGGCAACGGGGACTGAAGCTTTCTTT
-,16,TRBJ2-7,-,TRBV19,CASRGGRSATSYEQYF,TGTGCCAGTAGAGGGGGTCGGTCGGCAACCTCCTACGAGCAGTACTTC
-,14,TRBJ2-7,-,TRBV6-1,CASSVTDSTYEQYF,TGTGCCAGCAGTGTTACCGACAGTACCTACGAGCAGTACTTC
-,16,TRBJ2-1,TRBD2,TRBV5-1,CASSLESAGRGNEQFF,TGCGCCAGCAGCTTGGAAAGCGCCGGGAGGGGCAATGAGCAGTTCTTC
-,17,TRBJ1-1,TRBD1,TRBV5-5,CASSLGTLEDRASEAFF,TGTGCCAGCAGCTTAGGCACGTTAGAGGACAGGGCCTCTGAAGCTTTCTTT
-,12,TRBJ2-7,-,TRBV11-2,CASSREQGEQYF,TGTGCCAGCAGCAGAGAGCAGGGCGAGCAGTACTTC
-,17,TRBJ2-3,TRBD1,TRBV28,CASSRGLTGGIADTQYF,TGTGCCAGCAGCAGGGGGCTCACCGGGGGCATCGCAGATACGCAGTATTTT
-,14,TRBJ1-1,TRBD1,TRBV7-3,CASSSTGGNTEAFF,TGTGCCAGCAGCTCAACAGGGGGGAACACTGAAGCTTTCTTT
-,12,TRBJ2-7,-,TRBV11-2,CASSREQGEQYF,TGTGCCAGCAGCAGAGAGCAGGGCGAGCAGTACTTC
-,14,TRBJ2-7,-,TRBV5-6,CASSLVRRVYEQYF,TGTGCCAGCAGCTTGGTACGCAGGGTATACGAGCAGTACTTC
-,14,TRBJ1-1,-,TRBV4-2,CASSPKQGNTEAFF,TGTGCCAGCAGCCCCAAACAGGGAAACACTGAAGCTTTCTTT
-,14,TRBJ1-2,-,TRBV27,CASSPEGIRGGYTF,TGTGCCAGCAGCCCCGAAGGTATCAGGGGTGGCTACACCTTC
-,16,TRBJ1-3,-,TRBV10-3,CAISAGQLHSGNTIYF,TGTGCCATCAGCGCGGGGCAGCTCCACTCTGGAAACACCATATATTTT
-,16,TRBJ2-2,-,TRBV7-7,CASSFLAPSNGGELFF,TGTGCTAGCAGCTTCCTAGCACCGAGTAACGGCGGGGAGCTGTTTTTT